Listed below are T cell receptor beta chains from one sample, sequenced in a study of blood T cell repertoires in COVID-19. The data were produced by immunoSEQ multiplex PCR, yet TCRdb's version contains in-frame clones alone and is incomplete. This sample has 300,000 to 350,000 clones, with 85% to 90% found just once. The sequenced sample consisted of PBMCs or T cells enriched from blood (not recorded which). The origin of the receptors is a young woman with acute COVID-19. Each CDR3 is given with its conserved first and last residue. Each record gives: J gene, D gene, clone size, V gene, CDR3 protein, CDR3 DNA. The D gene is left open where the match is weak. Not every row has a clone size; where given, it reads once, few, many or a size class.

j_gene: TRBJ1-1; d_gene: -; abundance: -; v_gene: TRBV28; CDR3aa: CASWWAFEAFF; CDR3nt: TGTGCCAGCTGGTGGGCTTTTGAAGCTTTCTTT
j_gene: TRBJ2-1; d_gene: TRBD2; abundance: -; v_gene: TRBV6-5; CDR3aa: CASSYALAGAGHEQFF; CDR3nt: TGTGCCAGCAGCTACGCCCTAGCGGGGGCAGGTCATGAGCAGTTCTTC
j_gene: TRBJ2-5; d_gene: TRBD2; abundance: -; v_gene: TRBV28; CDR3aa: CASSFPPGLASGTQYF; CDR3nt: TGTGCCAGCAGTTTCCCCCCGGGACTAGCCTCCGGGACCCAGTACTTC
j_gene: TRBJ1-6; d_gene: -; abundance: few; v_gene: TRBV28; CDR3aa: CASSFPGTYNSPLHF; CDR3nt: TGTGCCAGCAGTTTTCCAGGGACTTATAATTCACCCCTCCACTTT
j_gene: TRBJ2-5; d_gene: -; abundance: -; v_gene: TRBV5-6; CDR3aa: CASSLRETQYF; CDR3nt: TGTGCCAGCAGCTTGCGGGAGACCCAGTACTTC
j_gene: TRBJ1-5; d_gene: TRBD1; abundance: -; v_gene: TRBV4-1; CDR3aa: CASSPPGQGVLDQPQHF; CDR3nt: TGCGCCAGCAGTCCTCCGGGACAGGGGGTCTTGGATCAGCCCCAGCATTTT
j_gene: TRBJ2-1; d_gene: TRBD1; abundance: -; v_gene: TRBV5-8; CDR3aa: CASSRTGSSYNEQFF; CDR3nt: TGTGCCAGCAGCAGGACAGGGAGCTCCTACAATGAGCAGTTCTTC
j_gene: TRBJ1-1; d_gene: -; abundance: -; v_gene: TRBV29-1; CDR3aa: CSDPDSGPEAFF; CDR3nt: TGCAGCGACCCCGACAGTGGGCCTGAAGCTTTCTTT
j_gene: TRBJ1-2; d_gene: TRBD1; abundance: -; v_gene: TRBV19; CDR3aa: CARPNVTGGRANYGYTF; CDR3nt: TGTGCCAGACCAAACGTGACAGGGGGTAGGGCTAACTATGGCTACACCTTC
j_gene: TRBJ2-7; d_gene: TRBD2; abundance: -; v_gene: TRBV2; CDR3aa: CASSVSGRDSYEQYF; CDR3nt: TGTGCCAGCAGTGTGTCCGGGAGGGACTCCTACGAGCAGTACTTC
j_gene: TRBJ2-1; d_gene: -; abundance: -; v_gene: TRBV6-7; CDR3aa: CASSPLLNEQFF; CDR3nt: TGTGCCAGCAGTCCGTTACTCAATGAGCAGTTCTTC
j_gene: TRBJ1-6; d_gene: -; abundance: -; v_gene: TRBV27; CDR3aa: CASSHPGSPLHF; CDR3nt: TGTGCCAGCAGCCACCCGGGATCACCCCTCCACTTT
j_gene: TRBJ2-1; d_gene: -; abundance: -; v_gene: TRBV14; CDR3aa: CASSQGSGGGEQFF; CDR3nt: TGTGCCAGCAGCCAAGGAAGTGGAGGAGGGGAGCAGTTCTTC
j_gene: TRBJ2-7; d_gene: -; abundance: once; v_gene: TRBV7-9; CDR3aa: CASTRRTDDFDRYF; CDR3nt: TGTGCCAGCACCAGAAGGACAGATGATTTCGATCGGTACTTC
j_gene: TRBJ1-2; d_gene: TRBD1; abundance: -; v_gene: TRBV28; CDR3aa: CASSTTGVHTF; CDR3nt: TGTGCCAGCAGTACGACAGGGGTCCACACCTTC
j_gene: TRBJ2-1; d_gene: -; abundance: -; v_gene: TRBV27; CDR3aa: CASSSTSRLGNEQFF; CDR3nt: TGTGCCAGCAGTTCTACTAGCAGGCTCGGCAATGAGCAGTTCTTC
j_gene: TRBJ1-5; d_gene: TRBD1; abundance: -; v_gene: TRBV10-2; CDR3aa: CASKQGERQPQHF; CDR3nt: TGCGCCAGCAAACAGGGGGAACGGCAGCCCCAGCATTTT
j_gene: TRBJ1-3; d_gene: -; abundance: -; v_gene: TRBV10-2; CDR3aa: CASSAPWTSNSGNTIYF; CDR3nt: TGCGCCAGCAGTGCCCCGTGGACATCCAACTCTGGAAACACCATATATTTT
j_gene: TRBJ2-3; d_gene: -; abundance: once; v_gene: TRBV9; CDR3aa: CASSVRGRAPDTQYF; CDR3nt: TGTGCCAGCAGCGTAAGGGGCCGAGCGCCAGATACGCAGTATTTT
j_gene: TRBJ1-2; d_gene: TRBD1; abundance: -; v_gene: TRBV28; CDR3aa: CASMQGTGGSYGYTF; CDR3nt: TGTGCCAGCATGCAGGGGACAGGGGGCTCCTATGGCTACACCTTC
j_gene: TRBJ1-1; d_gene: TRBD1; abundance: -; v_gene: TRBV10-2; CDR3aa: CASTSQGDTEAFF; CDR3nt: TGCGCCAGCACCTCTCAGGGGGACACTGAAGCTTTCTTT
j_gene: TRBJ1-1; d_gene: -; abundance: few; v_gene: TRBV2; CDR3aa: CASARGEGLNTEAFF; CDR3nt: TGTGCCAGCGCCAGAGGGGAGGGTTTGAACACTGAAGCTTTCTTT